The rows below give T cell receptor beta chains drawn from one sample of a study of CD8 T cells in ankylosing spondylitis. TCRdb redid the calling of the 5' RACE reads with MiXCR, one entry per CDR3 protein. This table holds a few hundred thousand distinct CDR3 sequences, 20% to 30% found once. Material: blood, either unsorted or a sorted T cell fraction (not recorded which). The receptors shown here come from a male donor with ankylosing spondylitis or in good health (not recorded which). Each CDR3 is given without its conserved first and last residue.

v_call | cdr3_aa
TRBV25-1 | ASQRRRVSNEAF
TRBV12-3/TRBV12-4 | ASRGGDSDGYT
TRBV5-1 | ASSRAPGDRDEQY
TRBV6-6 | ASRARDAGLRADTQY
TRBV5-4 | ASSLAGGGELF
TRBV5-5 | ASSGADQETQY
TRBV20-1 | SVGGLQETQY
TRBV6-5 | ASSSPPGRNMNTEAF
TRBV30 | AWTRQGVRY
TRBV4-1 | ASSQDRITDTQY
TRBV7-9 | ASRLGLAGASVYEQF
TRBV6-5 | ASSNYRGNIQY
TRBV20-1 | SARPGQGQPQH
TRBV12-3/TRBV12-4 | ASSFRGLYEQY
TRBV20-1 | SAQEVAGGDTQY
TRBV12-3/TRBV12-4 | ASSQRGEETQY
TRBV12-3/TRBV12-4 | ASSPRGRRGTGELF
TRBV5-1 | ASSGEGGPYNEQF
TRBV6-5 | ASSSPRLDTQY
TRBV29-1 | SVEPHDTYNEQF
TRBV20-1 | SALPGRNYGYT
TRBV2 | ASSVGQNSPLH
TRBV2 | ASSESPPGDTQY
TRBV12-3/TRBV12-4 | ASTAGRVDEQF
TRBV5-6 | ASTLPSGRGTNEQF
TRBV29-1 | SVTYGGTLAYEQY
TRBV5-6 | ASSAGTGKYEQF
TRBV15 | ATSRGDREDTQY
TRBV5-1 | ASSPTSGGWETQY
TRBV11-1 | ASSLVRFDGELF
TRBV20-1 | SARVGAPETQY